The T cell receptor (beta chain) described here comes from a study of Graves' ophthalmopathy and Graves' hyperthyroidism. Amplified TCR beta CDR3 regions were obtained using RNA transcripts as template. Scientists carried out first-round RT-PCR using HTBI primers and then a second-round multiplex PCR. TCRdb reprocessed the multiplex PCR reads via MiXCR and lists one record per CDR3 protein. The table has hundreds of thousands of distinct CDR3 sequences, 22% seen once. Germline V gives CDR1 MNHEY, CDR2 SVGAGI. Trimming took 1 base from V and 5 from J, leaving 12 bases between them. CDR3 length: 15 residues. Absence of ophthalmopathy within 18 months of follow-up defined stable hyperthyroidism.

This sequence was found in a woman in her late teens or twenties with stable Graves' hyperthyroidism. Some clones in this sample may be carry-over from other donors' samples. The sequencing input was peripheral blood. This chain links TRBV6-5 with TRBJ1-5, with D maybe TRBD1 (6 bases). This chain's CDR3 is CASSYYREDDQPQHF. The CDR3 nucleotides are TGTGCCAGCAGTTACTACAGGGAGGACGATCAGCCCCAGCATTTT.